Described below is a single T cell receptor (beta chain) sequence and its context. The data belong to a study of shared clonotypes between healthy human individuals. Generated by immunoSEQ multiplex PCR, the TCRdb table keeps only in-frame clones and is missing some. Of some 2.4 million clones in the sample, approximately 94% are singletons; the top ten hold roughly 0.39%. Sample: naive CD4+ T cells from PBMCs. Indicated subset: CD45RA+ positively selected. The source of this sequence is a man younger than 35 in good health. Some clones in this sample may be carry-over from other donors' samples.

CDR3 coding DNA: TGTGCCAGCAGTTACTCCTTCGCCGCCGGTGGTGAAGCTTTCTTT. The encoded protein is CASSYSFAAGGEAFF. The V and J genes are TRBV6-6 and TRBJ1-1; the D is unclear. With 0 bases removed from V and 7 bases from J, the gap between germline ends came to 15 bases. The germline CDR1 and CDR2 sequences are MNHNY and SVGAGI (reference sequence). The CDR3 sequence is 15 residues long.